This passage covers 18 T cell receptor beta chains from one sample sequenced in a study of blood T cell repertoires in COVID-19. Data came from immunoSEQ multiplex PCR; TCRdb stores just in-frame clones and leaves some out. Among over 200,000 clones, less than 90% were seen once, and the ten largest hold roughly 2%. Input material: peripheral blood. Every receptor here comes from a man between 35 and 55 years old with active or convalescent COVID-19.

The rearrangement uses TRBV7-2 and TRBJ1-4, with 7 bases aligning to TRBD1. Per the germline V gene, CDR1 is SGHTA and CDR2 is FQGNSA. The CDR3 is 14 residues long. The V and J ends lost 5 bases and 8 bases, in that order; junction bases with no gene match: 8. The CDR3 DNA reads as TGTGCCAGCAGCCCACAGGGGATTGGCGAAAAACTGTTTTTT. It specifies CASSPQGIGEKLFF.

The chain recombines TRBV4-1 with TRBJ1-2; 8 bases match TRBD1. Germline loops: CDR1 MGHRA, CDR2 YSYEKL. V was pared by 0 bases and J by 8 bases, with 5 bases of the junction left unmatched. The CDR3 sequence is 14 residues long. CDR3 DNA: TGCGCCAGCAGCCAAGACAGGGGGCAGGGGGGCTACACCTTC. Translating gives CASSQDRGQGGYTF.

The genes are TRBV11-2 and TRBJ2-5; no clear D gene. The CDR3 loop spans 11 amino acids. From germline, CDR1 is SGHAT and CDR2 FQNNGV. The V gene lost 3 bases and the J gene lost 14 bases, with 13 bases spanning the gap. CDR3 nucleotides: TGTGCCAGCAGCTTGTTTGGCGAGGTTTACTTC. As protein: CASSLFGEVYF.

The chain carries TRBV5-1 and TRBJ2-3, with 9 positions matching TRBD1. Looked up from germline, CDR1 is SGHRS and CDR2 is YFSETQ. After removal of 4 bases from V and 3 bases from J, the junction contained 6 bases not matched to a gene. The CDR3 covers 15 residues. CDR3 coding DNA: TGCGCCAGCAGCCATGGGGACAGGGCGACAGATACGCAGTATTTT. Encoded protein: CASSHGDRATDTQYF.

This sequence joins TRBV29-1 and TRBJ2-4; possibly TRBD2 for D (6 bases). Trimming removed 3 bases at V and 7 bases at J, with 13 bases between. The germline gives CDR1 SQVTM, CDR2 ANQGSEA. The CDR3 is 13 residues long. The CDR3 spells CSVEEGLGNIQYF. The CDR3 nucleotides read TGCAGCGTTGAGGAGGGCCTCGGGAACATTCAGTACTTC.

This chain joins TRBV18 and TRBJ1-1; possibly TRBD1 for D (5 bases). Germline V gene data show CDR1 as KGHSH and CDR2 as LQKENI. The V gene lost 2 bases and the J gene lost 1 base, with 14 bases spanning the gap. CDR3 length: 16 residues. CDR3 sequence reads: CASSPFPGEANTEAFF. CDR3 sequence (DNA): TGTGCCAGCTCACCATTCCCGGGGGAGGCGAACACTGAAGCTTTCTTT.

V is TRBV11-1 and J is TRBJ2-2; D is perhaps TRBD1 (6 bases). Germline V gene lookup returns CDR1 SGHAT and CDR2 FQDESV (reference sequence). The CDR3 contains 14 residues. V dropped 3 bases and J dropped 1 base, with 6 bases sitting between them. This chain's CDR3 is CASSLGQNTGELFF. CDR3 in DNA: TGTGCCAGCAGCTTGGGACAGAACACCGGGGAGCTGTTTTTT.

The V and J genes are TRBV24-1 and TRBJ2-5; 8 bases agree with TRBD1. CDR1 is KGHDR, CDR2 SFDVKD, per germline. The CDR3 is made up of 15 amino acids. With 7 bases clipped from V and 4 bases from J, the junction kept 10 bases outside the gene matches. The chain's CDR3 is CATSAGTGPPETQYF. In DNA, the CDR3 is TGTGCCACCAGCGCCGGGACAGGCCCCCCAGAGACCCAGTACTTC.

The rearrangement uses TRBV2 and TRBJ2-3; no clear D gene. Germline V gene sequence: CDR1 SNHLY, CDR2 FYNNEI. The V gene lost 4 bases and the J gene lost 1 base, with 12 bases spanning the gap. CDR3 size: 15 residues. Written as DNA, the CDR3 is TGTGCCAGCAGTGTCGATGACACTCGCACAGATACGCAGTATTTT. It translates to CASSVDDTRTDTQYF.

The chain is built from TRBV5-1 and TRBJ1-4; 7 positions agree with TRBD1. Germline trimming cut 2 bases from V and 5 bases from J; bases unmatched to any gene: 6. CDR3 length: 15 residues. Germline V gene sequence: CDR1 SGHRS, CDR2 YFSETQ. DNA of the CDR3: TGCGCCAGCAGCTTTACCGGGACAGACAATGAAAAACTGTTTTTT. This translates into CASSFTGTDNEKLFF. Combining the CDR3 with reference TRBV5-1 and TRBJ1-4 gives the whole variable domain KAGVTQTPRYLIKTRGQQVTLSCSPISGHRSVSWYQQTPGQGLQFLFEYFSETQRNKGNFPGRFSGRQFSNSRSEMNVSTLELGDSALYLCASSFTGTDNEKLFFGSGTQLSVL.

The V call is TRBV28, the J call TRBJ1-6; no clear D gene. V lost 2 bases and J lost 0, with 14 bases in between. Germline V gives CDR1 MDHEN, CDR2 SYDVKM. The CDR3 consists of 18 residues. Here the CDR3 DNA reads TGTGCCAGCAGTTTACGGAGGAGCCCGAGCTCCTATAATTCACCCCTCCACTTT. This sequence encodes CASSLRRSPSSYNSPLHF.

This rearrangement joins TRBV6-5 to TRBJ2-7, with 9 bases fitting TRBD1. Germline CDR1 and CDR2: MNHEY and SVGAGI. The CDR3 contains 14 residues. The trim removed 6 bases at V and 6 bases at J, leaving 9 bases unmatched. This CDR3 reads CASSSPGQGFEQYF. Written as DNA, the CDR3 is TGTGCCAGCAGCTCGCCGGGACAGGGATTCGAGCAGTACTTC.

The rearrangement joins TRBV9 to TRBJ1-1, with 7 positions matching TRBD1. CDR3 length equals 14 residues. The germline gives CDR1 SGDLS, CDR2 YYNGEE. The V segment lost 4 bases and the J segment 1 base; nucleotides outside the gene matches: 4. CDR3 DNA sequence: TGTGCCAGCAGCCTCGGACAGGCGAACACTGAAGCTTTCTTT. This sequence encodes CASSLGQANTEAFF.

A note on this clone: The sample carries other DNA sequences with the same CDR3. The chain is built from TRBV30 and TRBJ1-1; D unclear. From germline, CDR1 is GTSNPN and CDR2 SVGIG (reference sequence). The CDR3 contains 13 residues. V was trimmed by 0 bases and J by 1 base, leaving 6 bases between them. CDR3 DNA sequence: TGTGCCTGGAGTGTAGGCGGGAACACTGAAGCTTTCTTT. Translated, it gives CAWSVGGNTEAFF.

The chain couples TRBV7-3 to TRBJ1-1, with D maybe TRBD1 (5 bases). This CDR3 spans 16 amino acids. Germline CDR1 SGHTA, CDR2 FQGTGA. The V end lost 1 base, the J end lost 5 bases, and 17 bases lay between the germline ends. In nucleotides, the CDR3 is TGTGCCAGCAGCTTAAATTCGGGCGGGACGGGGACTGAAGCTTTCTTT. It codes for CASSLNSGGTGTEAFF.

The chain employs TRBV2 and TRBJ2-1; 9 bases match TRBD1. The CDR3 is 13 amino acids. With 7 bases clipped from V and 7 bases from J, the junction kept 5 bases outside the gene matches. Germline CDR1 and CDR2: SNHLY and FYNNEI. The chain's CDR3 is CASTPGQGNEQFF. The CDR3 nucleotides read TGTGCCAGCACTCCGGGACAGGGTAATGAGCAGTTCTTC. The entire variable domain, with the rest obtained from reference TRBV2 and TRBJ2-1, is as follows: EPEVTQTPSHQVTQMGQEVILRCVPISNHLYFYWYRQILGQKVEFLVSFYNNEISEKSEIFDDQFSVERPDGSNFTLKIRSTKLEDSAMYFCASTPGQGNEQFFGPGTRLTVL.

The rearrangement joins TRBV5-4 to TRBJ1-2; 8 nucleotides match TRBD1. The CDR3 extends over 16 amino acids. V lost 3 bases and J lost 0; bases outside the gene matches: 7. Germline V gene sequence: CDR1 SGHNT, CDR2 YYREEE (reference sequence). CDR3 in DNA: TGTGCCAGCAGCTCGACCGGACAGGGAACTAACTATGGCTACACCTTC. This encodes CASSSTGQGTNYGYTF.

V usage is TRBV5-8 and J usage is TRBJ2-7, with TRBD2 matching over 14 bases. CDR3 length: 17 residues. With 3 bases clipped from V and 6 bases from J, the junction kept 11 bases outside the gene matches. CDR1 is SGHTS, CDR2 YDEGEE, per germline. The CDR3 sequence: CASSSGTSGSISTEQYF. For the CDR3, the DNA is TGTGCCAGCAGCTCGGGGACTAGCGGGAGTATAAGTACCGAGCAGTACTTC.